The 19 T cell receptor beta chains listed next were all sequenced from one sample in a study of blood T cells in healthy people across ages. Next came a second PCR, run for about 7 to 12 cycles, which used a sample-barcoded 5' primer along with a J-beta primer mix. TCRdb re-analysed the 5' RACE reads in MiXCR, keeping a single row per CDR3 protein. The sample has 1.5 million to 2 million distinct CDR3 sequences; almost 35% are singletons. The sequencing input was blood. These TCRs come from a woman in her thirties in good health.

The gene calls are TRBV6-1 and TRBJ1-2, with 12 bases lining up with TRBD1. CDR3 length equals 17 residues. Germline CDR1 and CDR2: MNHNS and SASEGT. V was clipped by 0 bases and J by 4 bases; unmatched bases: 6. The CDR3 region has the DNA TGTGCCAGCAGTGAAGCCGGGACAGGGGGCGAAGGCTATGGCTACACCTTC. It encodes CASSEAGTGGEGYGYTF.

This clonotype was detected a few times. The V call is TRBV5-1, the J call TRBJ2-5; 9 positions agree with TRBD1. This CDR3 spans 15 amino acids. Germline CDR1 and CDR2: SGHRS and YFSETQ. J gave up 3 bases and V 1 base, and 4 bases lay outside the gene matches. CDR3 DNA sequence: TGCGCCAGCAGCTTGAGCAGGACAGGGGAAGAGACCCAGTACTTC. Encoded protein: CASSLSRTGEETQYF.

This clonotype was seen many times. This chain links TRBV12-3 or TRBV12-4 with TRBJ2-3; D possibly corresponds to TRBD1 (6 bases). Trimming shortened V by 4 bases and J by 2 bases, and 10 bases separated the two germline ends. The CDR3 extends over 14 amino acids. The CDR3 spells CASSYRDTTDTQYF. CDR3 DNA: TGTGCCAGCAGTTATCGGGACACCACAGATACGCAGTATTTT.

The rearrangement joins TRBV27 to TRBJ2-7; 11 positions agree with TRBD1. From germline, CDR1 is MNHEY and CDR2 SMNVEV (reference sequence). The CDR3 totals 13 residues. V gave up 5 bases and J gave up 7 bases; unmatched junction bases: 4. The CDR3 nucleotides read TGTGCCAGCAGTGGACAGGGGGCTTGGGAGCAGTACTTC. This codes for CASSGQGAWEQYF.

This clonotype was seen only a few times. For the CDR3, the DNA is TGTGCCAGCAGTTTCAGGGGACTAGCGGCCACAGATACGCAGTATTTT. It encodes CASSFRGLAATDTQYF. The chain recombines TRBV6-6 with TRBJ2-3; 11 nucleotides line up with TRBD2. CDR1 and CDR2 (germline): MNHNY, SVGAGI (reference sequence). CDR3 size: 16 residues. After removal of 4 bases from V and 2 bases from J, the junction contained 5 bases not matched to a gene.

This clonotype came up a few times. The rearrangement joins TRBV11-2 to TRBJ2-1; the D gene is possibly TRBD1 (6 bases). CDR1 and CDR2 from the germline V gene are SGHAT and FQNNGV. The CDR3 extends over 16 amino acids. V lost 0 bases and J lost 1, with 10 bases in between. The CDR3 reads CASSLDRGHSYNEQFF. The CDR3 DNA reads TGTGCCAGCAGCTTAGACAGGGGCCATTCCTACAATGAGCAGTTCTTC.

This clonotype was seen repeatedly, ten times or more. The chain carries TRBV6-6 and TRBJ2-7; D is unclear. The CDR3 loop spans 15 amino acids. Germline CDR1 and CDR2: MNHNY and SVGAGI (reference sequence). Trimming took 0 bases from V and 3 from J, leaving 12 bases between them. CDR3 sequence: CASSYSIASNYEQYF. CDR3 bases: TGTGCCAGCAGTTACTCTATTGCTTCGAACTACGAGCAGTACTTC.

The chain uses TRBV30 and TRBJ2-7, with a weak D call TRBD1 (7 bases). The CDR3 has 14 amino acids. Germline CDR1 GTSNPN, CDR2 SVGIG (reference sequence). Trimming took off 0 bases at V and 3 bases at J, with 12 bases between the two ends. CDR3 in DNA: TGTGCCTGGAGTGTGGGCAGGGGGGTCTACGAGCAGTACTTC. Protein: CAWSVGRGVYEQYF.

With regard to this clonotype: This could be a read error, since a much larger clone is one nucleotide away. The V call is TRBV29-1, the J call TRBJ2-1; D might be TRBD1 or TRBD2, each matching 5 bases. The V gene's germline CDR1 is SQVTM and CDR2 ANQGSEA. V dropped 0 bases and J dropped 15 bases, with 24 bases sitting between them. The CDR3 has 15 amino acids. CDR3 DNA sequence: TGCAGCGTTGAAGAGGGGGATGGGGAGTGGGGAGTGTGGTTCTTC. Protein sequence: CSVEEGDGEWGVWFF.

The chain couples TRBV4-1 to TRBJ2-7; TRBD1 matches at 8 bases. The CDR3 totals 16 residues. Germline loops: CDR1 MGHRA, CDR2 YSYEKL. With V trimmed by 3 bases and J by 0 bases, 7 bases remained unmatched. The CDR3 DNA follows: TGCGCCAGCAGCCACGACACCGGGACAGGCTCCTACGAGCAGTACTTC. It translates to CASSHDTGTGSYEQYF.

The chain links TRBV28 to TRBJ2-3; D not resolved. The V gene lost 6 bases and the J gene lost 0 bases, with 19 bases spanning the gap. This CDR3 has 17 amino acids. The V gene's germline CDR1 is MDHEN and CDR2 SYDVKM. CDR3 sequence (DNA): TGTGCCAGCAGACCCGCAGGAGACATTGTCAGCACAGATACGCAGTATTTT. Translated, it gives CASRPAGDIVSTDTQYF.

This chain links TRBV29-1 with TRBJ1-1; a possible D gene is TRBD1 (6 bases). Looked up from germline, CDR1 is SQVTM and CDR2 is ANQGSEA. The CDR3 has 13 amino acids. V shed 4 bases and J shed 2 bases, with 11 bases lying between them. The CDR3 DNA reads as TGCAGCGTTGGGGACGGGGGCAACACTGAAGCTTTCTTT. This codes for CSVGDGGNTEAFF.

The rearrangement joins TRBV11-2 to TRBJ1-6; no clear D gene. V lost 3 bases and J 8 bases, leaving 5 bases between the germline ends. The CDR3 sequence is 12 residues long. CDR1 and CDR2 (germline): SGHAT, FQNNGV. The CDR3 DNA sequence: TGTGCCAGCAGCTTGGGCTATTCACCCCTCCACTTT. Encoded protein: CASSLGYSPLHF.

A note on this clonotype: Possible read error: a much larger clone is one base away. The V and J genes are TRBV7-2 and TRBJ2-5; either TRBD1 or TRBD2 may supply D (5 bases each). The CDR3 spans 13 residues. Between the trimmed V and J ends, which lost 2 bases and 11 bases, there was a span of 15 bases. The germline V gene encodes CDR1 SGHTA and CDR2 FQGNSA. The CDR3 here is CASSLFEGYGQYF. The CDR3 nucleotides read TGTGCCAGCAGCTTATTCGAGGGGTACGGGCAGTACTTC.

On this clonotype itself: The junction differs from germline at one of its ends, possibly a read error. The V gene is TRBV7-9, the J gene TRBJ2-1; tentative D call: TRBD2 (5 bases). Germline values: CDR1 SEHNR, CDR2 FQNEAQ (reference sequence). The CDR3 has 16 amino acids. The CDR3 DNA reads as TGTGCCAGCAGCTTAGTTATGAAAGAGCGGAACAACGAGCAGTTCTTC. Translating it yields CASSLVMKERNNEQFF.

This clonotype was counted between two and nine times. V and J are TRBV20-1 and TRBJ2-7; D is unresolved. Per the germline V gene, CDR1 is DFQATT and CDR2 is SNEGSKA (reference sequence). The ends were cut back, 6 bases at V and 0 bases at J, with 12 bases in the middle. The CDR3 totals 13 residues. CDR3 loop: CSAGLSLSYEQYF. CDR3 DNA: TGCAGTGCGGGGTTATCCCTCTCCTACGAGCAGTACTTC.

This clonotype was detected only a few times. V is TRBV20-1 and J is TRBJ1-1; D is possibly TRBD1 (6 bases). This CDR3 is 13 amino acids long. V lost 0 bases and J 7 bases, leaving 12 bases between the germline ends. Germline lookup yields CDR1 DFQATT and CDR2 SNEGSKA (reference sequence). In nucleotides, the CDR3 is TGCAGTGCTAGAGATGGGGGCGGCGGTGAAGCTTTCTTT. Amino acid sequence: CSARDGGGGEAFF.

Only a few counts were recorded for this clonotype. The chain uses TRBV29-1 and TRBJ1-1, with TRBD1 matching over 9 bases. The CDR3 is 11 amino acids. The V gene end was trimmed by 7 bases and the J gene end by 8 bases; junction bases not matched to a gene: 5. Germline lookup yields CDR1 SQVTM and CDR2 ANQGSEA. The CDR3 coding sequence is TGCAGCGGCGAGGGGACAGGGGAAGCTTTCTTT. Amino acid sequence: CSGEGTGEAFF.

This clonotype has more than one count but fewer than ten. The V and J genes are TRBV5-1 and TRBJ2-3; a weak D match, TRBD2 (5 bases). CDR3 length: 16 residues. V gave up 2 bases and J gave up 1 base, with 14 bases separating them. Germline-derived CDR1 and CDR2 are SGHRS and YFSETQ. As DNA, the CDR3 is TGCGCCAGCAGCTTTGGAGGCGGACCACGCACAGATACGCAGTATTTT. This gives the protein CASSFGGGPRTDTQYF.